Each of the 5 T cell receptor beta chains below was sequenced from the same sample in a study of blood T cells in healthy people across ages. The authors ran a second PCR of about 7 to 12 cycles using a sample-barcoded 5' primer and a J-beta primer mix. TCRdb redid the calling of the 5' RACE reads with MiXCR, one entry per CDR3 protein. The sample includes about 1.6 million distinct CDR3 sequences, almost 35% of them seen just once. Sequencing input: blood. The receptors stem from a woman aged 25 to 45 in good health.

This rearrangement joins TRBV15 to TRBJ1-5; no definite D call. In germline, CDR1 is LNHNV, CDR2 YYDKDF (reference sequence). The CDR3 length is 12 residues. V was clipped by 1 base and J by 9 bases, with 7 bases between them. This CDR3 reads CATSRGVWPQHF. The CDR3 DNA reads TGTGCCACCAGCAGAGGGGTTTGGCCCCAGCATTTT.

This clonotype occurred many times. V and J are TRBV28 and TRBJ2-1; D not resolved. The CDR3 is 12 residues long. Per the germline V gene, CDR1 is MDHEN and CDR2 is SYDVKM. V lost 6 bases and J 8 bases, leaving 11 bases between the germline ends. The CDR3 coding sequence is TGTGCCAGCAGCCCTCCATCCTATGAGCAGTTCTTC. Translated: CASSPPSYEQFF. Filled out from reference TRBV28 and TRBJ2-1, the complete variable domain reads DVKVTQSSRYLVKRTGEKVFLECVQDMDHENMFWYRQDPGLGLRLIYFSYDVKMKEKGDIPEGYSVSREKKERFSLILESASTNQTSMYLCASSPPSYEQFFGPGTRLTVL.

The chain combines TRBV7-2 with TRBJ2-2; 10 nucleotides agree with TRBD2. With V trimmed by 0 bases and J by 7 bases, 8 bases remained unmatched. In germline, CDR1 is SGHTA, CDR2 FQGNSA. CDR3 length equals 17 residues. In DNA, the CDR3 is TGTGCCAGCAGCTTAGCTCAAGCGGGGGGGCGTATCGGGGAGCTGTTTTTT. Its translation is CASSLAQAGGRIGELFF.

The J gene is TRBJ2-7, the V gene TRBV5-4, with D maybe TRBD2 (6 bases). The CDR3 contains 14 residues. The V end lost 4 bases, the J end lost 6 bases, and 17 bases lay between the germline ends. CDR1 and CDR2 from the germline V gene are SGHNT and YYREEE (reference sequence). The CDR3 bases are TGTGCCAGCAGCGCGCCGGAGGGGCTGAGCGAGCAGTACTTC. As protein: CASSAPEGLSEQYF.

The chain employs TRBV28 and TRBJ2-3; D tentatively fits TRBD1 or TRBD2 (7 bases each). This CDR3 has 15 amino acids. The V end lost 4 bases, the J end lost 5 bases, and 16 bases lay between the germline ends. Germline CDR1 MDHEN, CDR2 SYDVKM. The CDR3 coding sequence is TGTGCCAGCAGTTATCCGAGCAGGGGGGGAGATACGCAGTATTTT. This translates into CASSYPSRGGDTQYF.